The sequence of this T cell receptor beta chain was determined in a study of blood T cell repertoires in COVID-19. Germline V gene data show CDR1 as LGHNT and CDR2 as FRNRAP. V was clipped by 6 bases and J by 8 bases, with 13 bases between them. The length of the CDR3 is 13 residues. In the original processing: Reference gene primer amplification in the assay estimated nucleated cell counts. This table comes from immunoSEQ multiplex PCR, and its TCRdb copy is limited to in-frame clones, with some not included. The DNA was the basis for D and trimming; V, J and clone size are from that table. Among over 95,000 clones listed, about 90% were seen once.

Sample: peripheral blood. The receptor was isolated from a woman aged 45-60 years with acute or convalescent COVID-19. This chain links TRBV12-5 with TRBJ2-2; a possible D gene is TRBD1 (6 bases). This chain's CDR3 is CASGHAGTGELFF. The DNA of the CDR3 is TGTGCTAGTGGCCACGCCGGGACAGGGGAGCTGTTTTTT.